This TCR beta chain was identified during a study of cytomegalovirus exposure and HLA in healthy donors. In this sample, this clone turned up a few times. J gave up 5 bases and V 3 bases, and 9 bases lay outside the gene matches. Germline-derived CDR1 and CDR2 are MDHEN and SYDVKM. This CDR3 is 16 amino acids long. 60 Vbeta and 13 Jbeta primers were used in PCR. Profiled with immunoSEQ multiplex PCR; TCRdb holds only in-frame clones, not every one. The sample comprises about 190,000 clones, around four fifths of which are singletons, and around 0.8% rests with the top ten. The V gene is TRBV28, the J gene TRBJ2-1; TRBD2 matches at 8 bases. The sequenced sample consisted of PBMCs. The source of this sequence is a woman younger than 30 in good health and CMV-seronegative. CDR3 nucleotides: TGTGCCAGCAGTTTCCGAGTGACTAGCGCCAACAATGAGCAGTTCTTC. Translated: CASSFRVTSANNEQFF.